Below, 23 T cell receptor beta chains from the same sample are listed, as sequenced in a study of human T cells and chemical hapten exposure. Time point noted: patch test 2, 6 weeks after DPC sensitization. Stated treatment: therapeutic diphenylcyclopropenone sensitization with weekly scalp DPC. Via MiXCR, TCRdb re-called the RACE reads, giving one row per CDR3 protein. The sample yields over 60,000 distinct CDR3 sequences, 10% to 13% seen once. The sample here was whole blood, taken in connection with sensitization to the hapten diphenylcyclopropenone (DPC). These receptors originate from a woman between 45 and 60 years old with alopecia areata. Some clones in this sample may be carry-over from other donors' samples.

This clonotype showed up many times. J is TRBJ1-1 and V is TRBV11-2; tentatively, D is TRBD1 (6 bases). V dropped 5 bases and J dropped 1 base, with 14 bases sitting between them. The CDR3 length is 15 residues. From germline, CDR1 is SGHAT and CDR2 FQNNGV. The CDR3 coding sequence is TGTGCCAGCAGCCCCCAGGGGATGGGGAACACTGAAGCTTTCTTT. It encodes CASSPQGMGNTEAFF.

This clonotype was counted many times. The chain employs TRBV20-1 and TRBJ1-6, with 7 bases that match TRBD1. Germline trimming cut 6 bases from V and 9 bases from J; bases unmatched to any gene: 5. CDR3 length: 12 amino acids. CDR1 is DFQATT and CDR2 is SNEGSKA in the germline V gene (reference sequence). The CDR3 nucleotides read TGCAGTGCCAGACAGGGCGCTTCACCCCTCCACTTT. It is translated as CSARQGASPLHF.

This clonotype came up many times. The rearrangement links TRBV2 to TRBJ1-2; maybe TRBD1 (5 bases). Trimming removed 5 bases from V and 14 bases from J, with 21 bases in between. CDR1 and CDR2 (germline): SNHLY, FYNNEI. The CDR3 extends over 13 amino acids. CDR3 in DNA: TGTGCCAGCAGTATCCATCTGGGGGTGACCAAAACCTTC. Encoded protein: CASSIHLGVTKTF.

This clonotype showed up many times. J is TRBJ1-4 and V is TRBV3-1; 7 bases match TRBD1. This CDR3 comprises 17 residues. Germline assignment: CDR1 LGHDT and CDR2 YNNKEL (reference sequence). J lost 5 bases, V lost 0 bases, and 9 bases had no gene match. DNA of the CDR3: TGTGCCAGCAGCCAAGAACGGACAGGTGATAGAAATGAAAAACTGTTTTTT. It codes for CASSQERTGDRNEKLFF.

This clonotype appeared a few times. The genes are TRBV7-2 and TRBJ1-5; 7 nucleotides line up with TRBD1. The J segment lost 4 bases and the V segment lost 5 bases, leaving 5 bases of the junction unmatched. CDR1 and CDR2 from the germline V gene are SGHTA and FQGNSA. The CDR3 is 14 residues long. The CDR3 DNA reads TGTGCCAGCAGCCCGGACAGGAGGAATCAGCCCCAGCATTTT. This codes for CASSPDRRNQPQHF.

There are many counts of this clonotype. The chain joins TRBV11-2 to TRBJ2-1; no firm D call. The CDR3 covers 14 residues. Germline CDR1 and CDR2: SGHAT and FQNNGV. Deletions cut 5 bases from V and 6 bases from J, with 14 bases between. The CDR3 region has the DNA TGTGCCAGCAGCATGCCCTTGGCGAGCAATGAGCAGTTCTTC. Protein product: CASSMPLASNEQFF.

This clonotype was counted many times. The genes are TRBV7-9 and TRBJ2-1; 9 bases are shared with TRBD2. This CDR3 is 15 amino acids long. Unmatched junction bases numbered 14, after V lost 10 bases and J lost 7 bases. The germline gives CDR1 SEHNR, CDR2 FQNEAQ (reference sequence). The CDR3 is CATHHSGSEGNEQFF. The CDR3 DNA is TGTGCCACCCACCATAGCGGGAGTGAGGGGAATGAGCAGTTCTTC.

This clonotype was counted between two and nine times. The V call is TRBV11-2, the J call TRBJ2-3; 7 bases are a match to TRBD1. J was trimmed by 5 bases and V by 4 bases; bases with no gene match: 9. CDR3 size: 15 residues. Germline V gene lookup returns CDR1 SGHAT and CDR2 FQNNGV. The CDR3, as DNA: TGTGCCAGCAGCTCTCCCCGGACAGGACGAGATACGCAGTATTTT. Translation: CASSSPRTGRDTQYF.

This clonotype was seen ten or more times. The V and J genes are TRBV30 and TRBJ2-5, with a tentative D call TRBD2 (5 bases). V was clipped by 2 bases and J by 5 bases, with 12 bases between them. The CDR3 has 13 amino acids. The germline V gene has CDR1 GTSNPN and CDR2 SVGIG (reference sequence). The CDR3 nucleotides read TGTGCCTGGAGTCGTGCTTCGGGGGAGACCCAGTACTTC. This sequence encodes CAWSRASGETQYF.

In DNA, the CDR3 is TGTGCCAGCAGTCACACAGATACGCAGTATTTT. Protein: CASSHTDTQYF. The V gene is TRBV6-2 or TRBV6-3, the J gene TRBJ2-3; the D is unclear. Germline V gene sequence: CDR1 MNHEY, CDR2 SVGEGT. The V end was cut by 5 bases, the J end by 2 bases, with 2 bases between. The CDR3 length is 11 residues.

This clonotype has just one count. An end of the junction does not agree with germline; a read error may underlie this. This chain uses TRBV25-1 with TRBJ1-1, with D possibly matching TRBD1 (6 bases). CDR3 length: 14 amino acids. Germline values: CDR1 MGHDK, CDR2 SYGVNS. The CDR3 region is CASSEGGMNTEALF. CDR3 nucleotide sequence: TGTGCCAGCAGTGAAGGGGGCATGAACACTGAAGCTCTCTTT.

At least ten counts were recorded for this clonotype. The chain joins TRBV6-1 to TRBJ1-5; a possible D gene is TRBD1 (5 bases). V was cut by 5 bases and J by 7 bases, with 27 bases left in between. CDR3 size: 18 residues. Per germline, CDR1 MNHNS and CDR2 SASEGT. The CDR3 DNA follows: TGTGCCAGCAGTAACGTGCAGTTATTCAGGGTTGTTGAACAGCCCCAGCATTTT. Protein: CASSNVQLFRVVEQPQHF.

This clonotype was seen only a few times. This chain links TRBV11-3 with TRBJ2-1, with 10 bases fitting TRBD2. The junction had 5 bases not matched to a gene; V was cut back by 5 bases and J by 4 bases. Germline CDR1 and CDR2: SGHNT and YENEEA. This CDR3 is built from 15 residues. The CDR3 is CASSPGLADYNEQFF. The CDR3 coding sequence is TGTGCCAGCAGCCCAGGACTAGCGGATTACAATGAGCAGTTCTTC. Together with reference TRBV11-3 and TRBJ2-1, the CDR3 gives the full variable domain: EAGVVQSPRYKIIEKKQPVAFWCNPISGHNTLYWYLQNLGQGPELLIRYENEEAVDDSQLPKDRFSAERLKGVDSTLKIQPAELGDSAVYLCASSPGLADYNEQFFGPGTRLTVL.

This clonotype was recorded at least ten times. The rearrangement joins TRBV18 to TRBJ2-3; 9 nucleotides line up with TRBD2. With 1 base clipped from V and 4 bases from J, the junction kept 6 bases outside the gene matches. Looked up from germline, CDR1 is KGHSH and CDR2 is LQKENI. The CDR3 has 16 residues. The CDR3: CASSPRVAGASDTQYF. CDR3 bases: TGTGCCAGCTCACCACGAGTAGCGGGAGCCTCAGATACGCAGTATTTT.

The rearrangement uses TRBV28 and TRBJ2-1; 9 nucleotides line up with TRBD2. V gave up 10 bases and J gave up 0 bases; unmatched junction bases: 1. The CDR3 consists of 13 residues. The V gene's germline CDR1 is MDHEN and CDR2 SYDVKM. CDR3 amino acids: CATSGDSYNEQFF. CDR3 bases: TGTGCCACTAGCGGGGACTCCTACAATGAGCAGTTCTTC.

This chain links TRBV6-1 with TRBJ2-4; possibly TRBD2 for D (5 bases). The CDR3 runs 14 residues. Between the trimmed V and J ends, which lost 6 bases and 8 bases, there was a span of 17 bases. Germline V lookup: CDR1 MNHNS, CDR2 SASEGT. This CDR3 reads CASSLLVTLDIQYF. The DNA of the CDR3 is TGTGCCAGCAGCTTACTAGTGACTCTTGACATTCAGTACTTC.

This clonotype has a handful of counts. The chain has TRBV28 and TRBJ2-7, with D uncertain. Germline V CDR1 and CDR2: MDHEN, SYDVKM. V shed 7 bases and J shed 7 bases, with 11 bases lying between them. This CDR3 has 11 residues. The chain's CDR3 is CASTSEDEQYF. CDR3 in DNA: TGTGCCAGCACCTCAGAAGATGAGCAGTACTTC.

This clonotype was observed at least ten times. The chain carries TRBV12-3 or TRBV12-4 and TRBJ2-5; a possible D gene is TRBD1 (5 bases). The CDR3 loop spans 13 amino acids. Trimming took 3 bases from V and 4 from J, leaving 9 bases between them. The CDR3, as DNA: TGTGCCAGCAGTTTCGACAGTGGAGAGACCCAGTACTTC. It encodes CASSFDSGETQYF.

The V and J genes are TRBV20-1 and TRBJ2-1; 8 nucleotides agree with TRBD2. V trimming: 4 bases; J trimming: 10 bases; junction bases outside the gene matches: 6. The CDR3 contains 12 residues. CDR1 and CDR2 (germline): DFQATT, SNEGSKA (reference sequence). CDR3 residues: CSAIGLASEQFF. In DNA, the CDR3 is TGCAGTGCTATTGGACTAGCCAGCGAGCAGTTCTTC.

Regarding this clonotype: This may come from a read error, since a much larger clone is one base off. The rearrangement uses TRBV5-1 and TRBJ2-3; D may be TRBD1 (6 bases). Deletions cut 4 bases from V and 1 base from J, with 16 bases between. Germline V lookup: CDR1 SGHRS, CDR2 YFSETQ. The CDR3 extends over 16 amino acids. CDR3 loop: CASSPKDSIGTDTQYF. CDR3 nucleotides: TGCGCCAGCAGCCCTAAGGACAGTATCGGCACAGATACGCAGTATTTT.

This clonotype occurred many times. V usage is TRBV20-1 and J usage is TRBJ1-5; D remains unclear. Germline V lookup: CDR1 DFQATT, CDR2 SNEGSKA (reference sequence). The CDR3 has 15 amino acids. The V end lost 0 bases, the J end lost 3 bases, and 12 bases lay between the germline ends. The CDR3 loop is CSARDVAVYNQPQHF. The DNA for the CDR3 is TGCAGTGCTAGAGATGTGGCCGTCTACAATCAGCCCCAGCATTTT.

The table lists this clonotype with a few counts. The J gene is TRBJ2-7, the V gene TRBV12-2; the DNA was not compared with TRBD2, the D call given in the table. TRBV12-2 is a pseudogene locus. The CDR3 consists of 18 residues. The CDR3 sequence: CASRLGYRTSGSLHEQYF. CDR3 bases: TGTGCAAGTCGCTTAGGATATAGGACTAGCGGGAGTTTACACGAGCAGTACTTC.

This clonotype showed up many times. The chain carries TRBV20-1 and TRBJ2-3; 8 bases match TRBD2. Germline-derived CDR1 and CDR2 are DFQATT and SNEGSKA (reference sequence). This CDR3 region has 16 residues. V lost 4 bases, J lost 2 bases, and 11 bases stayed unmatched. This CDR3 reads CSAIGAGGTLTDTQYF. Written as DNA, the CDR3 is TGCAGTGCTATAGGGGCGGGAGGAACCCTCACAGATACGCAGTATTTT.